The rows below give T cell receptor beta chains drawn from one sample of a study of T cells in tumors after PD-1 blockade. Data came from immunoSEQ multiplex PCR; TCRdb stores just in-frame clones and leaves some out. The table has approximately 63,000 clones, around 72% seen once. Sequenced material: PBMCs, taken after anti-PD-1 treatment. The receptors come from a human donor with basal cell carcinoma. Each CDR3 is given with its conserved first and last residue. A D gene is named only where the DNA matches it firmly. Some rows mark clone size as missing; the rest say once, few, many or name a class of expanded clone.

v_call	clone_size	j_call	d_call	cdr3_length	cdr3_nt	cdr3_aa
TRBV27	-	TRBJ1-5	-	14	TGTGCCAGCACCTCCCACGGAAGCAATCAGCCCCAGCATTTT	CASTSHGSNQPQHF
TRBV19	-	TRBJ1-4	-	15	TGTGCCAGTGGTGGTCAAGTTCCTCCTAATGAAAAACTGTTTTTT	CASGGQVPPNEKLFF
TRBV28	-	TRBJ1-4	TRBD1	15	TGTGCCAGCAGAAGGGACAGGGGGGTTAATGAAAAACTGTTTTTT	CASRRDRGVNEKLFF
TRBV9	once	TRBJ2-2	-	13	TGTGCCAGCAGCGTAGGCGTCACCGGGGAGCTGTTTTTT	CASSVGVTGELFF
TRBV18	-	TRBJ2-7	-	16	TGTGCCAGCTCACCACAGGACCGGGGGCGCCGGGACGAGCAGTACTTC	CASSPQDRGRRDEQYF
TRBV6-6	once	TRBJ2-7	-	15	TGTGCCAGCAGTTATGGGGCGGCAGGGTCATACGAGCAGTACTTC	CASSYGAAGSYEQYF
TRBV19	-	TRBJ2-1	-	17	TGTGCCAGTAGTAACTTCGGGGAGACGTTTTGGCACAATGAGCAGTTCTTC	CASSNFGETFWHNEQFF
TRBV5-4	once	TRBJ2-5	-	14	TGTGCCAGCAGCTTGAGGGGGGGAGAAGAGACCCAGTACTTC	CASSLRGGEETQYF
TRBV6-1	-	TRBJ2-2	-	16	TGTGCCAGCAGTGAAACGGGCGGGGTAGGCACCGGGGAGCTGTTTTTT	CASSETGGVGTGELFF
TRBV7-2	-	TRBJ2-1	-	15	TGTGCCAGCAACCAGGGGGGTCTGTCCTACAATGAGCAGTTCTTC	CASNQGGLSYNEQFF
TRBV5-1	few	TRBJ2-3	-	15	TGCGCCAGCAGCCAAGGAGGGCGTTTAACAGATACGCAGTATTTT	CASSQGGRLTDTQYF
TRBV19	once	TRBJ1-2	-	15	TGTGCCAGTAATCGCGGGGGGGGAGCTAACTATGGCTACACCTTC	CASNRGGGANYGYTF
TRBV13	-	TRBJ2-3	-	13	TGTGCCAGCAGCTTACCCGGCACAGATACGCAGTATTTT	CASSLPGTDTQYF
TRBV27	few	TRBJ1-6	-	16	TGTGCCAGCAAGGCGTATTCTAACTCCTATAATTCACCCCTCCACTTT	CASKAYSNSYNSPLHF
TRBV2	-	TRBJ2-6	TRBD1	16	TGTGCCAGCACTCGGACAGGGGCGACTGGGGCCAACGTCCTGACTTTC	CASTRTGATGANVLTF
TRBV11-3	-	TRBJ2-3	-	13	TGTGCCAGCAGCGCATACAGGGCAGATACGCAGTATTTT	CASSAYRADTQYF
TRBV7-2	-	TRBJ2-3	-	17	TGTGCCAGCAGCCACCTCTTGGGGGGGGGCCCCACAGATACGCAGTATTTT	CASSHLLGGGPTDTQYF
TRBV7-9	-	TRBJ2-2	-	14	TGTGCCAGCAGTTTAGGGGCGAACACCGGGGAGCTGTTTTTT	CASSLGANTGELFF
TRBV6-6	few	TRBJ1-2	-	14	TGTGCCAGCAGAGAACAGGGAGCCACTAATGGCTACACCTTC	CASREQGATNGYTF
TRBV12-3/TRBV12-4	-	TRBJ1-1	-	13	TGTGCCAGCAGTTTTAAGGTGAACACTGAAGCTTTCTTT	CASSFKVNTEAFF
TRBV2	-	TRBJ2-2	TRBD2	14	TGTGCCAGAACTAGCGGGGGGCGGAGCGGGGAGCTGTTTTTT	CARTSGGRSGELFF
TRBV3-1/TRBV3-2	-	TRBJ1-1	-	15	TGTGCCAGCAGCCCGTGGGGGGTGGAGGGCACTGAAGCTTTCTTT	CASSPWGVEGTEAFF
TRBV18	-	TRBJ1-1	-	15	TGTGCCAGCTCACCACCTCCGGGGTTGAACACTGAAGCTTTCTTT	CASSPPPGLNTEAFF
TRBV9	-	TRBJ2-7	-	14	TGTGCCAGCAGCCCAGGGGACTACTCCTACGAGCAGTACTTC	CASSPGDYSYEQYF
TRBV18	-	TRBJ2-7	TRBD2	16	TGTGCCAGCTCACCGGCCCTAGCGGGGTACACCTACGAGCAGTACTTC	CASSPALAGYTYEQYF
TRBV5-1	-	TRBJ1-2	-	13	TGCGCCAGCAGCTTGAAGGGCTTGAATGGCTACACCTTC	CASSLKGLNGYTF
TRBV5-1	-	TRBJ2-6	-	17	TGCGCCAGCAGCTTGGAGGGGGTAAGCTCTGGGGCCAACGTCCTGACTTTC	CASSLEGVSSGANVLTF
TRBV5-4	-	TRBJ2-1	TRBD1	16	TGTGCCAGCAGCTCCCCCGGGACAGGGGCCTACAATGAGCAGTTCTTC	CASSSPGTGAYNEQFF
TRBV2	medium-sized	TRBJ1-2	-	11	TGTGCCAGCACGAGATTTCATGGCTACACCTTC	CASTRFHGYTF
TRBV6-2/TRBV6-3	-	TRBJ2-1	TRBD2	15	TGTGCCAGCAGTTCGGGACTAGCTTTCTACAATGAGCAGTTCTTC	CASSSGLAFYNEQFF
TRBV27	few	TRBJ1-1	TRBD1	15	TGTGCCAGCAGTTCTCAACGGGACAGATACCTTGAAGCTTTCTTT	CASSSQRDRYLEAFF
TRBV7-9	-	TRBJ2-3	TRBD2	17	TGTGCCAGCAGCCCCGCTGGTAGCGGGGGCCTCACAGATACGCAGTATTTT	CASSPAGSGGLTDTQYF
TRBV5-5	-	TRBJ1-1	-	14	TGTGCCAGCAGCCGACTACAGGTGAACACTGAAGCTTTCTTT	CASSRLQVNTEAFF
TRBV15	once	TRBJ1-5	-	13	TGTGCCACCAGCAGAGATAGGGGCCAGCCCCAGCATTTT	CATSRDRGQPQHF
TRBV6-6	-	TRBJ2-7	-	13	TGTGCCAGCACCCCGACCGGGGGATACGAGCAGTACTTC	CASTPTGGYEQYF
TRBV30	-	TRBJ1-1	-	14	TGTGCCTGGACTCCGGGCTGGCAGAACACTGAAGCTTTCTTT	CAWTPGWQNTEAFF
TRBV12-3/TRBV12-4	-	TRBJ1-2	-	12	TGTGCCAGCAGTTTTGGGGGGTATGGCTACACCTTC	CASSFGGYGYTF
TRBV2	-	TRBJ2-7	TRBD1	11	TGTGCCAGCAGGACAGGGATCGAGCAGTACTTC	CASRTGIEQYF
TRBV29-1	-	TRBJ1-1	-	13	TGCAGCGCATATACGGGACGGAACACTGAAGCTTTCTTT	CSAYTGRNTEAFF
TRBV7-9	few	TRBJ2-5	-	14	TGTGCCAGCAGTCGGGGGGCGCTTATTGAGACCCAGTACTTC	CASSRGALIETQYF
TRBV2	-	TRBJ2-1	-	14	TGTGCCAGCAGAACGAGGGCCAGCTACAATGAGCAGTTCTTC	CASRTRASYNEQFF
TRBV20-1	-	TRBJ2-7	-	15	TGCAGTGCTAGTCCCTTCCCTAGATCCGCCTACGAGCAGTACTTC	CSASPFPRSAYEQYF
TRBV5-6	-	TRBJ2-4	-	17	TGTGCCAGCAGCCGGGACCAGCCCCTACTAGCCAAAAACATTCAGTACTTC	CASSRDQPLLAKNIQYF
TRBV5-1	-	TRBJ1-5	-	14	TGCGCCAGCAGCTTGCCGGGTGACAATCAGCCCCAGCATTTT	CASSLPGDNQPQHF
TRBV28	-	TRBJ2-1	-	12	TGTGCCAGCAGTTCCCGAGTCAATGAGCAGTTCTTC	CASSSRVNEQFF
TRBV24-1	-	TRBJ2-3	-	19	TGTGCCACCAGTGATTTGCGTCGGGGAGGGGGCGCATCCACAGATACGCAGTATTTT	CATSDLRRGGGASTDTQYF
TRBV5-4	large	TRBJ2-2	TRBD1	15	TGTGCCAGCAGCTTGGAGACAGGGTACACCGGGGAGCTGTTTTTT	CASSLETGYTGELFF
TRBV30	-	TRBJ2-7	-	14	TGTGCCTGGACTGACAGTCCGGGCTCCTACGAGCAGTACTTC	CAWTDSPGSYEQYF